The 3 T cell receptor beta chains reported below all come from one sample, sequenced in a study of blood T cell repertoires in COVID-19. Profiling relied on immunoSEQ multiplex PCR, and the TCRdb table lists in-frame clones only, not all of them. This sample has roughly 150,000 clones, with around 82% found just once. The sequenced sample consisted of peripheral blood. The source is a human donor in a cohort sampled during active COVID-19.

This chain links TRBV18 with TRBJ2-3, with D possibly TRBD1 on 5 matching bases. Deletions cut 0 bases from V and 7 bases from J, with 20 bases between. Germline CDR1 KGHSH, CDR2 LQKENI. The CDR3 covers 17 residues. CDR3 coding DNA: TGTGCCAGCTCACCACCCGTCTTGGGCAGGGAATTGAATACGCAGTATTTT. Protein product: CASSPPVLGRELNTQYF.

This clone was seen a single time. The chain carries TRBV3-1 (or the pseudogene TRBV3-2) and TRBJ1-3; D gene unclear. Germline-derived CDR1 and CDR2 are LGHDT and YNNKEL (reference sequence). The CDR3 is 14 amino acids. Trimming shortened V by 3 bases and J by 0 bases, and 6 bases separated the two germline ends. CDR3 protein: CASSQGSSGNTIYF. The CDR3 DNA reads TGTGCCAGCAGCCAGGGGAGCTCTGGAAACACCATATATTTT.

This sequence joins TRBV6-1 and TRBJ1-5; D is unresolved. Between the trimmed V and J ends, which lost 0 bases and 9 bases, there was a span of 9 bases. The CDR3 extends over 13 amino acids. The germline CDR1 and CDR2 sequences are MNHNS and SASEGT. The CDR3 loop reads CASSEASYRPQHF. CDR3 DNA: TGTGCCAGCAGTGAAGCCAGCTACAGGCCCCAGCATTTT.